This T cell receptor (beta chain) was profiled in a study of blood T cell repertoires in COVID-19. Across the study: From the United States, Italy and Spain came samples of acute and convalescent COVID-19.

V was shortened by 5 bases and J by 4 bases, with 11 bases between the two germline ends. The CDR3 covers 13 residues. Germline assignment: CDR1 MNHEY and CDR2 SVGAGI. Profiled with immunoSEQ multiplex PCR; TCRdb holds only in-frame clones, not every one. The data show 150,000 to 200,000 clones, with around 81% seen just once and roughly 6% held by the top ten. The TCR originated in a man in his forties who had recovered from COVID-19. The sequenced sample consisted of PBMCs or T cells enriched from blood (not recorded which). The chain joins TRBV6-5 to TRBJ1-1; no firm D call. The CDR3 reads CASSPTGFTEAFF. Written as DNA, the CDR3 is TGTGCCAGCAGTCCGACGGGGTTCACTGAAGCTTTCTTT.